These T cell receptor beta chains were read from a single sample in a study of T cells in Graves' hyperthyroidism and ophthalmopathy. TCRdb re-called the multiplex PCR reads through MiXCR, storing one row per CDR3 protein. The sample contains roughly 560,000 distinct CDR3 sequences, roughly 14% of which appear only once. Input material: blood. These receptors were taken from a woman aged 40 to 50 with Graves' ophthalmopathy. Each CDR3 is given with its conserved first and last residue. The order of the fields is CDR3 DNA, CDR3 protein, V gene, J gene, CDR3 length, D gene, clone size. D genes are given only for firm matches. Not every row has a clone size; where given, it reads once, few, many or a size class.

cdr3_nt: TGTGCCAGCAGTCCCGGGACAGGGGGTTTGTACTTC
cdr3_aa: CASSPGTGGLYF
v_call: TRBV28
j_call: TRBJ2-7
cdr3_length: 12
d_call: TRBD1
clone_size: -

cdr3_nt: TGTGCCAGCAGCAGGTATCTCCAGGGGAACGGAAACACCATATATTTT
cdr3_aa: CASSRYLQGNGNTIYF
v_call: TRBV11-1
j_call: TRBJ1-3
cdr3_length: 16
d_call: -
clone_size: -

cdr3_nt: TGTGCCAGCAGTGCACTCGAGGCCCAGCCCGACTACGATTACGAGCAGTACTTC
cdr3_aa: CASSALEAQPDYDYEQYF
v_call: TRBV6-4
j_call: TRBJ2-7
cdr3_length: 18
d_call: -
clone_size: once

cdr3_nt: TGCAGTGCTAGAGGGGGCAGGGGTGAGCAGTACTTC
cdr3_aa: CSARGGRGEQYF
v_call: TRBV20-1
j_call: TRBJ2-7
cdr3_length: 12
d_call: -
clone_size: many

cdr3_nt: TGTGCCAGCAGTTATGAGCCAGGGGACTATGGCTACACCTTC
cdr3_aa: CASSYEPGDYGYTF
v_call: TRBV6-2/TRBV6-3
j_call: TRBJ1-2
cdr3_length: 14
d_call: -
clone_size: many

cdr3_nt: TGTGCCATCAGTGATTTTGACCAGCCCCAGCATTTT
cdr3_aa: CAISDFDQPQHF
v_call: TRBV10-3
j_call: TRBJ1-5
cdr3_length: 12
d_call: -
clone_size: many

cdr3_nt: TGTGCCAGCAGTACCCTGGGACAGTTCAACACCGGGGAGCTGTTTTTT
cdr3_aa: CASSTLGQFNTGELFF
v_call: TRBV28
j_call: TRBJ2-2
cdr3_length: 16
d_call: TRBD1
clone_size: many

cdr3_nt: TGTGCCAGCAGCCCTCGATACCCCGTCTCCTCCTACGAGCAGTACTTC
cdr3_aa: CASSPRYPVSSYEQYF
v_call: TRBV6-2/TRBV6-3
j_call: TRBJ2-7
cdr3_length: 16
d_call: -
clone_size: many

cdr3_nt: TGTGCCAGCTCACCGAGAAGTTCGGACGGGCACGGAGCTTTCTTT
cdr3_aa: CASSPRSSDGHGAFF
v_call: TRBV18
j_call: TRBJ1-1
cdr3_length: 15
d_call: -
clone_size: -

cdr3_nt: TGTGCCAGCAGCGCTAGGACAGGAGCTTATGGCTACACCTTC
cdr3_aa: CASSARTGAYGYTF
v_call: TRBV12-3/TRBV12-4
j_call: TRBJ1-2
cdr3_length: 14
d_call: TRBD1
clone_size: many

cdr3_nt: TGCAGTGCTGGGGGACTAGCGGGAGTGGGAAGCTCCTACGAGCAGTACTTC
cdr3_aa: CSAGGLAGVGSSYEQYF
v_call: TRBV20-1
j_call: TRBJ2-7
cdr3_length: 17
d_call: TRBD2
clone_size: -

cdr3_nt: TGTGCCAGCAGCTTTTCGAGCGGGAGGGCCTACGAGCAGTACTTC
cdr3_aa: CASSFSSGRAYEQYF
v_call: TRBV11-2
j_call: TRBJ2-7
cdr3_length: 15
d_call: TRBD2
clone_size: -

cdr3_nt: TGTGCCAGCATGGGGTCCAATAATTCACCCCTCCACTTT
cdr3_aa: CASMGSNNSPLHF
v_call: TRBV12-3/TRBV12-4
j_call: TRBJ1-6
cdr3_length: 13
d_call: -
clone_size: many

cdr3_nt: TGTGCCAGCAGTTCTACAGGGGGAAGCCTGGGCACTGAAGCTTTCTTT
cdr3_aa: CASSSTGGSLGTEAFF
v_call: TRBV12-3/TRBV12-4
j_call: TRBJ1-1
cdr3_length: 16
d_call: TRBD1
clone_size: many

cdr3_nt: TGTGCCAGCAGGGACGGGACAGCTACTAACTATGGCTACACCTTC
cdr3_aa: CASRDGTATNYGYTF
v_call: TRBV6-1
j_call: TRBJ1-2
cdr3_length: 15
d_call: TRBD1
clone_size: many

cdr3_nt: TGTGCCAGCAGTTTAACGGCCGGCGGCGGGACCTATGGCTACACCTTC
cdr3_aa: CASSLTAGGGTYGYTF
v_call: TRBV12-3/TRBV12-4
j_call: TRBJ1-2
cdr3_length: 16
d_call: -
clone_size: few

cdr3_nt: TGTGCCAGCAGTTTGAATTCCAGGGGTGGAAACACCATATATTTT
cdr3_aa: CASSLNSRGGNTIYF
v_call: TRBV28
j_call: TRBJ1-3
cdr3_length: 15
d_call: -
clone_size: -

cdr3_nt: TGTGCCAGCAGTTACATACCGGGACAGGGGTTGACTGAAGCTTTCTTT
cdr3_aa: CASSYIPGQGLTEAFF
v_call: TRBV2
j_call: TRBJ1-1
cdr3_length: 16
d_call: TRBD1
clone_size: many

cdr3_nt: TGTGCCAGCAGTTTTTCGGGGTATACGCAGTATTTT
cdr3_aa: CASSFSGYTQYF
v_call: TRBV28
j_call: TRBJ2-3
cdr3_length: 12
d_call: -
clone_size: many

cdr3_nt: TGCAGTGCTAGAGCAGCGGAGGGGCACACCGGGGAGCTGTTTTTT
cdr3_aa: CSARAAEGHTGELFF
v_call: TRBV20-1
j_call: TRBJ2-2
cdr3_length: 15
d_call: -
clone_size: many

cdr3_nt: TGTGCCAGCAGTCTAATATCGGACACTGAAGCTTTCTTT
cdr3_aa: CASSLISDTEAFF
v_call: TRBV6-1
j_call: TRBJ1-1
cdr3_length: 13
d_call: -
clone_size: many

cdr3_nt: TGTGCCACCCAGGGAACTGGTGGGGCCAACGTCCTGACTTTC
cdr3_aa: CATQGTGGANVLTF
v_call: TRBV13
j_call: TRBJ2-6
cdr3_length: 14
d_call: -
clone_size: many

cdr3_nt: TGCAGTGCTAGAGTGCAAGACAGGACTAACTACGAGCAGTACTTC
cdr3_aa: CSARVQDRTNYEQYF
v_call: TRBV20-1
j_call: TRBJ2-7
cdr3_length: 15
d_call: -
clone_size: many

cdr3_nt: TGTGCCAGCAGTGACAGGGGAGTAAATCAGCCCCAGCATTTT
cdr3_aa: CASSDRGVNQPQHF
v_call: TRBV12-3/TRBV12-4
j_call: TRBJ1-5
cdr3_length: 14
d_call: TRBD1
clone_size: many

cdr3_nt: TGTGCCAGCAGCTTAGGGCCTCGGCGGACCCAGTACTTC
cdr3_aa: CASSLGPRRTQYF
v_call: TRBV11-1
j_call: TRBJ2-5
cdr3_length: 13
d_call: -
clone_size: -

cdr3_nt: TGCAGCGTTGGCACAGGGGCCCCTTACCTCTACGAGCAGTACTTC
cdr3_aa: CSVGTGAPYLYEQYF
v_call: TRBV29-1
j_call: TRBJ2-7
cdr3_length: 15
d_call: TRBD1
clone_size: few